Described below is a single T cell receptor (beta chain) sequence and its context. The sample belongs to a study of blood T cell repertoires in COVID-19. Study in general: COVID-19 samples, acute and convalescent, were from the United States, Italy and Spain.

Germline CDR1 and CDR2: SGHDT and YYEEEE. V gave up 4 bases and J gave up 2 bases, with 14 bases separating them. The CDR3 sequence is 15 residues long. The data were produced by immunoSEQ multiplex PCR, yet TCRdb's version contains in-frame clones alone and is incomplete. Of around 46,000 clones in the sample, around 85% were seen once. The source is a human donor in a cohort sampled during active COVID-19. The donor label of this sample is uncertain. The sample taken for sequencing was peripheral blood. V gene TRBV5-6 combines with J gene TRBJ2-3, with D perhaps TRBD1 (6 bases). CDR3 DNA: TGTGCCAGCAGCACCCCGGGACAACCCACAGATACGCAGTATTTT. Translation: CASSTPGQPTDTQYF. The full variable domain, with the rest looked up from reference TRBV5-6 and TRBJ2-3, is DAGVTQSPTHLIKTRGQQVTLRCSPKSGHDTVSWYQQALGQGPQFIFQYYEEEERQRGNFPDRFSGHQFPNYSSELNVNALLLGDSALYLCASSTPGQPTDTQYFGPGTRLTVL.